This T cell receptor (beta chain) was captured by sequencing in a study of T cell repertoires in cytomegalovirus infection. Study background: Alongside well-studied HLA-B-restricted CMV epitopes, recently identified HLA-C-restricted CMV epitopes were also used. General study findings and limits: HLA-C-restricted CMV clonotypes gave the most frequent clonotype in two of eight donors.

Notes on this clonotype: Antigen: not known.

One entry per CDR3 protein results from TCRdb running MiXCR on the reads. The sample lists around 900,000 distinct CDR3 sequences; around 30% were seen once. This CDR3 spans 18 amino acids. Germline trimming cut 2 bases from V and 2 bases from J; bases unmatched to any gene: 9. Germline lookup yields CDR1 MNHEY and CDR2 SVGEGT. The sample here was cultured CD8+ T cells from PBMCs, taken from culture after CMV antigen stimulation. This chain uses TRBV6-2 or TRBV6-3 with TRBJ2-1; TRBD2 agrees at 10 bases. The clonotype comes from a human donor in good health (CMV status not recorded). Some clones in this sample may be carry-over from other donors' samples. CDR3 sequence (DNA): TGTGCCAGCAGTTACGGTAGCGGGGGGTGGGGCCCCTACAATGAGCAGTTCTTC. It is translated as CASSYGSGGWGPYNEQFF.